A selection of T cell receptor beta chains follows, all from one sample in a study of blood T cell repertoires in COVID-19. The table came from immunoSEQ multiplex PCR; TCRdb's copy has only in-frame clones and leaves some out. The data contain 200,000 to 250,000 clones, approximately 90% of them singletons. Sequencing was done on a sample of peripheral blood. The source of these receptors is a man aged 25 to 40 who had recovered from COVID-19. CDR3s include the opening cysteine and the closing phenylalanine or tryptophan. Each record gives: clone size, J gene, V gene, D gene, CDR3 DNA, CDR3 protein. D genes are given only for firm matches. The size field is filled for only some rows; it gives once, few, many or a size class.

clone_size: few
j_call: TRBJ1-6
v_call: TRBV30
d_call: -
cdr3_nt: TGTGCCTGGAGTGAGCCAGGCAATTCACCCCTCCACTTT
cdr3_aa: CAWSEPGNSPLHF

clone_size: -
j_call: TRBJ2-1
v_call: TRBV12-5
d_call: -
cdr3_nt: TGTGCTAGTGGTTTGTGTTCAAGAGATTACAATGAGCAGTTCTTC
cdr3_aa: CASGLCSRDYNEQFF

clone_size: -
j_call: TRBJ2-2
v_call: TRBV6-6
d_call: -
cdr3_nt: TGTGCCAGCAGTCAGAACGGAGAAGGGGGCGGGGAGCTGTTTTTT
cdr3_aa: CASSQNGEGGGELFF

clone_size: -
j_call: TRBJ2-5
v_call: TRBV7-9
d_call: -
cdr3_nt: TGTGCCAGCACCTCCCTTATGGAGACCCAGTACTTC
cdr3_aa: CASTSLMETQYF

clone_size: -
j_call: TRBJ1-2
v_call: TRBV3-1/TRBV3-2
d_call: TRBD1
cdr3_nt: TGTGCCAGCAGCCAACCGGGACAGGGGGTCGATGGCTACACCTTC
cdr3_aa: CASSQPGQGVDGYTF

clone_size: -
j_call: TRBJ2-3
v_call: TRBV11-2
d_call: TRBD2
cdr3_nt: TGTGCCAGCAGCTTAGTAAGGCGGGCTAGCGGGGGGGAAGATACGCAGTATTTT
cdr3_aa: CASSLVRRASGGEDTQYF

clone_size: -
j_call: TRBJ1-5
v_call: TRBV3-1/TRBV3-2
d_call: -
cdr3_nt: TGTGCCAGCAGCCAAGATGTCCGTCCCTCGGGGCAGCCCCAGCATTTT
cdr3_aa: CASSQDVRPSGQPQHF

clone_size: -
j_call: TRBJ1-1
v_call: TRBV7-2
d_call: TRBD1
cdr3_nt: TGTGCCAGCAGCCCCCGGACCTTGACAGGGATCACTGAAGCTTTCTTT
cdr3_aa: CASSPRTLTGITEAFF

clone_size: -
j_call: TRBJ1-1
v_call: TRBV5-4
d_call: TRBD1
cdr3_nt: TGTGCCAGCAGCAGGTGGGACAGTAACACTGAAGCTTTCTTT
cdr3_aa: CASSRWDSNTEAFF

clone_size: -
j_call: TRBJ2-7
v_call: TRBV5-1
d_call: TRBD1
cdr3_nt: TGCGCCAGCAGCCTGGACAGGCCCTCCTACGAGCAGTACTTC
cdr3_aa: CASSLDRPSYEQYF

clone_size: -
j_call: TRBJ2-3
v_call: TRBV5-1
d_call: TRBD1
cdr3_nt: TGCGCCACCACCTTAGAGGGGCAGGGGGCTATAGATACGCAGTATTTT
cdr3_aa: CATTLEGQGAIDTQYF

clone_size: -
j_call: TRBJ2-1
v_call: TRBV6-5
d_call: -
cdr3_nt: TGTGCCAGCAGTTCCGAACAGGGCGGGAATGAGCAGTTCTTC
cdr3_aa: CASSSEQGGNEQFF

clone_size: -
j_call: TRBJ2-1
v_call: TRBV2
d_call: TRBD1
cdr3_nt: TGTGCCAGCAGTGAGTCCGGGACAGTTAATGAGCAGTTCTTC
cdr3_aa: CASSESGTVNEQFF

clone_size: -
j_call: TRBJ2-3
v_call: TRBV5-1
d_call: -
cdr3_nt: TGCGCCAGCAGCTCCGGGACTTCCCCCGATACGCAGTATTTT
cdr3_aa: CASSSGTSPDTQYF

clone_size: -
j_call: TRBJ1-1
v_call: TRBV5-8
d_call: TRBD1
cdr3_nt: TGTGCCAGCAGCCCGGGGACAGGGGCGGACACTGAAGCTTTCTTT
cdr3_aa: CASSPGTGADTEAFF

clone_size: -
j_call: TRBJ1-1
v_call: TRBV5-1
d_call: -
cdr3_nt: TGCGCCAGCAGCTTGCCCCTACTCAGGGTCGCTGAAGCTTTCTTT
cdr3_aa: CASSLPLLRVAEAFF

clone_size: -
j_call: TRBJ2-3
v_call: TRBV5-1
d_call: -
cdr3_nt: TGCGCCAGCAGCTGGGGCCGCTTGACAGTCAGCACAGATACGCAGTATTTT
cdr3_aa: CASSWGRLTVSTDTQYF

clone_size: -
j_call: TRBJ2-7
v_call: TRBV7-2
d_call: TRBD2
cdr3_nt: TGTGCCAGCAGCTTAGTGTCTAGCGGGGGTCCGAATTCCTACGAGCAGTACTTC
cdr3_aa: CASSLVSSGGPNSYEQYF

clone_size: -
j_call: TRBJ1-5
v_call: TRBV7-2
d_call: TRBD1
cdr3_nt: TGTGCCAGCAGCTTAGGACAGGGTCAGCCCCAGCATTTT
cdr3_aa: CASSLGQGQPQHF

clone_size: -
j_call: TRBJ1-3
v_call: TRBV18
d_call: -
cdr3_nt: TGTGCCAGCTCACCGTCGGGGGTAACTGGAAACACCATATATTTT
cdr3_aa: CASSPSGVTGNTIYF

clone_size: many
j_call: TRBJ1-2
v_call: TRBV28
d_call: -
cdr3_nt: TGTGCCAGCAGTCCCTCGACAGGATATGGCTACACCTTC
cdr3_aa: CASSPSTGYGYTF

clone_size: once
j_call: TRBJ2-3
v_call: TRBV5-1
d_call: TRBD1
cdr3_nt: TGCGCCAGCAGCTTGGCCGCAGCCGGACAGGGGACAGATACGCAGTATTTT
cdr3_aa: CASSLAAAGQGTDTQYF

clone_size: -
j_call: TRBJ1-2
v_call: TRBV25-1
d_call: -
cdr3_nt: TGTGCCAGCACCGGGGGGGAGTATGGCTACACCTTC
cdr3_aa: CASTGGEYGYTF

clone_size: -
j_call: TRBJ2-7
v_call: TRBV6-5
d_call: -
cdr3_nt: TGTGCCAGCAGCCGGACTCGGGACGAGCAGTACTTC
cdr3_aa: CASSRTRDEQYF

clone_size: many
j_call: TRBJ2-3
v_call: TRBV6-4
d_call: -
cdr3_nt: TGTGCCAGCGGGGCGGGCAGGGGCGCGGATACGCAGTATTTT
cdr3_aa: CASGAGRGADTQYF

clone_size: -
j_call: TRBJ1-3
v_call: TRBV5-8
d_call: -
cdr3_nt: TGTGCCAGCAGCTTGGTAGTCTCTGGAAACACCATATATTTT
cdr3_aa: CASSLVVSGNTIYF

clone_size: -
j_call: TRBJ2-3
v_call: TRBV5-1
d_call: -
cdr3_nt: TGCGCCAGCAGCTTGGCGGTAGACACAGATACGCAGTATTTT
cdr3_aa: CASSLAVDTDTQYF

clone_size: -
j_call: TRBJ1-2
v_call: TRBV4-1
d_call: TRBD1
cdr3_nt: TGCGCCAGCAGCCAAACCGGGACAGGACCTGGCTACACCTTC
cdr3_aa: CASSQTGTGPGYTF

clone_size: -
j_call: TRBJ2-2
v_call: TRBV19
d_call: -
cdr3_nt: TGTGCCAGTAGTATCCTCACCGGGGAGCTGTTTTTT
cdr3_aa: CASSILTGELFF

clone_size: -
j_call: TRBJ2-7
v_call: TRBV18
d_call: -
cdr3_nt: TGTGCCAGCTCACTTAGTGGGGACGGGAGCCGCGAGCAGTACTTC
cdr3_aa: CASSLSGDGSREQYF

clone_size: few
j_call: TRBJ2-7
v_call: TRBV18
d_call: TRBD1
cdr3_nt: TGTGCCAGCTCACCGGAGACAGGGAGTCCCTACGAGCAGTACTTC
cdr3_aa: CASSPETGSPYEQYF

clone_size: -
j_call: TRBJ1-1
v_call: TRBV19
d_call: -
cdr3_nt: TGTGCCAGTAGTCTTACAGGTTTGGAAGCTTTCTTT
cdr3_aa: CASSLTGLEAFF

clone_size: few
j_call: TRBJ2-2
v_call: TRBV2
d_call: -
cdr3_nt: TGTGCCAGCAGTCGGGAGGGGGCAAGCACCGGGGAGCTGTTTTTT
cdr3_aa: CASSREGASTGELFF

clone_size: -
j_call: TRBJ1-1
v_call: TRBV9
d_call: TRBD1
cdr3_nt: TGTGCCAGCAGCCCGTGGACAGGGCTGAACACTGAAGCTTTCTTT
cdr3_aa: CASSPWTGLNTEAFF

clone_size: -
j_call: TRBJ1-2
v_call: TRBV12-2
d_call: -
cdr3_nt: TGTGCAAGTCGCTTAGCGATAAAAGTACCTCGAGGTCTTGCTAACTATGGCTACACCTTC
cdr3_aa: CASRLAIKVPRGLANYGYTF

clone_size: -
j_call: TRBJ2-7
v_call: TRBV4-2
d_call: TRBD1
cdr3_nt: TGTGCCAGCAGTAAAGGGGACAGGGGGCTTTACGAGCAGTACTTC
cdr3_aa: CASSKGDRGLYEQYF

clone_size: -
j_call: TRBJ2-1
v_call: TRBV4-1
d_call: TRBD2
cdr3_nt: TGCGCCAGCAGCCAAGGGGCGGCGGGACTAGCATACAATGAGCAGTTCTTC
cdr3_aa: CASSQGAAGLAYNEQFF

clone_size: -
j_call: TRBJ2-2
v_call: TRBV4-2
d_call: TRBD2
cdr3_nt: TGTGCCAGCAGCCAACGAACTAGCGGGGGGAAAACCGGGGAGCTGTTTTTT
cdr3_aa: CASSQRTSGGKTGELFF

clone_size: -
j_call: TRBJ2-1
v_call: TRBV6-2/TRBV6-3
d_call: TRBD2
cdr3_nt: TGTGCCAGCAGTGCCGGGACTAGCGGTTCCAATGAGCAGTTCTTC
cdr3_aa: CASSAGTSGSNEQFF

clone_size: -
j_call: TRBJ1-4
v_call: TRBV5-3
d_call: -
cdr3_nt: TGTGCCAGAAGCTTGTTTGGGAGGGTTCGTTTGACTAATGAAAAACTGTTTTTT
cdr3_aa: CARSLFGRVRLTNEKLFF

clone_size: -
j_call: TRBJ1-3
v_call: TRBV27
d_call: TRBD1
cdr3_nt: TGTGGACAGGGCGCAATTCACTCTGGAAACACCATATATTTT
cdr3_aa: CGQGAIHSGNTIYF

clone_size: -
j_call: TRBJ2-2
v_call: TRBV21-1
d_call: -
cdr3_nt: TGTGCCAGCAGCATATTGCTGGGACAGACGAACACCGGGGAGCTGTTTTTT
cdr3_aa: CASSILLGQTNTGELFF

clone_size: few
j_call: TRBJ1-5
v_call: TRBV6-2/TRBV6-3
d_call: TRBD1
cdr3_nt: TGTGCCAGCAGCATGGACAGGAACCCCAATCAGCCCCAGCATTTT
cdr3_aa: CASSMDRNPNQPQHF

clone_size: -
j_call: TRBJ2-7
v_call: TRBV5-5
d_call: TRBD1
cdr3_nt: TGTGCCAGCAGCTTCCTCCCCGGGACAGGGAGTGACGAGCAGTACTTC
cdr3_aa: CASSFLPGTGSDEQYF

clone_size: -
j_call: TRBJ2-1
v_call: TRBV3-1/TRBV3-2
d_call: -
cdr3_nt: TGTGCCAGCAGCCAAGGGAGTGGCGAGCAGTTCTTC
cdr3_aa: CASSQGSGEQFF

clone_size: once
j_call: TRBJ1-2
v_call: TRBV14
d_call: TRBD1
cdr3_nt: TGTGCCAGCAGCCAAGGGGGACAGGGGGCTGGCTACACCTTC
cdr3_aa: CASSQGGQGAGYTF

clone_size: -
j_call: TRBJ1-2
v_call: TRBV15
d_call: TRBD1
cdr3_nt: TGTGCCACCAGCAGAGACTCAACAGGGGTAGGATTTGGCTACACCTTC
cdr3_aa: CATSRDSTGVGFGYTF

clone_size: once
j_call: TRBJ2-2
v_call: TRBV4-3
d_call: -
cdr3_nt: TGCGCCAGCAGCCAAGACGCAGGGGCGTCTGGAACCGGGGAGCTGTTTTTT
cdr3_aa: CASSQDAGASGTGELFF

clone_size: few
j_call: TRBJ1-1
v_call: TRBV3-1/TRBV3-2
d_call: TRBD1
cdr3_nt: TGTGCCAGCACCCTTACAGGGGTAGCCGAAGCTTTCTTT
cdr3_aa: CASTLTGVAEAFF

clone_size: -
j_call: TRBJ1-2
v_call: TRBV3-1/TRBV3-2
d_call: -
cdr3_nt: TGTGCCAGCAGCCAAGAGACATCTTTTGGCTACACCTTC
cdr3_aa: CASSQETSFGYTF

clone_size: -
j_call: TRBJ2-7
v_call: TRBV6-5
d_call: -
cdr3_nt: TGTGCCAGCAGTTCGACCGAAGGAGGAGGCGGCTACGAGCAGTACTTC
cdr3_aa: CASSSTEGGGGYEQYF

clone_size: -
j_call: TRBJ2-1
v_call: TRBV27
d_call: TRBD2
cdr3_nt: TGTGCCAGCAGTTTTAGCGGGGGATACAATGAGCAGTTCTTC
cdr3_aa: CASSFSGGYNEQFF

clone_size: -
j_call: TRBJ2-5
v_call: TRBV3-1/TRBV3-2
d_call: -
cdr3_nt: TGTGCCAGCAGCCAAGTGGAGGGGCGAGAGACTCAGTACTTC
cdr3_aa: CASSQVEGRETQYF

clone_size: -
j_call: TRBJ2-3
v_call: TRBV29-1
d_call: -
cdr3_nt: TGCAGCGTTGAAGATCTTAGCTCCCCCCGAAACACAGATACGCAGTATTTT
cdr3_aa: CSVEDLSSPRNTDTQYF

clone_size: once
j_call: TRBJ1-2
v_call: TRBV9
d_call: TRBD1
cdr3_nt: TGTGCCAGCAGTGGTAAAAACAGTGACAGGGGCTATGGCTACACCTTC
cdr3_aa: CASSGKNSDRGYGYTF

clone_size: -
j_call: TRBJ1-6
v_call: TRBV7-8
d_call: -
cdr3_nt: TGTGCCAGCAGCTTAATTTCCCCTTCGACTCGGGGTTCACCCCTCCACTTT
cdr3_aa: CASSLISPSTRGSPLHF

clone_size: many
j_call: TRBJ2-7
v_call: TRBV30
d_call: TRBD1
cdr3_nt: TGTGCCTGGAGTCCTGGGACAGTAGCCTACGAGCAGTACTTC
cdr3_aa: CAWSPGTVAYEQYF

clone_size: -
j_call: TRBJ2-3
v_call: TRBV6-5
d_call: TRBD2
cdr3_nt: TGTGCCAGCAGTTCTACATCGCGGGGGTCAGATACGCAGTATTTT
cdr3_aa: CASSSTSRGSDTQYF

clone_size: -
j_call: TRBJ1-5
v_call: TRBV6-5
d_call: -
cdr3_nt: TGTGCCAGCAGTCTACAAACAGGCAACAATCAGCCCCAGCATTTT
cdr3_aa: CASSLQTGNNQPQHF

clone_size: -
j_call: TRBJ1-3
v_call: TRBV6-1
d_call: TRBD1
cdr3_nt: TGTGCCAGCAGTGAAGTACAGGGGAGGAGAGACACCATATATTTT
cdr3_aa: CASSEVQGRRDTIYF